This is a list of T cell receptor beta chains from one sample in a study of T cell responses to AZD1222 COVID-19 vaccine. Sequencing used immunoSEQ multiplex PCR; TCRdb keeps in-frame clones, though not all of them. The data hold 130,000 to 150,000 clones, with about 90% observed a single time. Sequenced here: peripheral blood, sampled on day 0 of AZD1222 vaccination. All receptors derive from an adult in good health. The CDR3 runs from the conserved cysteine through the conserved F or W. The D gene is left open where the match is weak. Clone size is given for some rows only: seen once, a few or many times, or a class if the clone is expanded.

CDR3 length: 13; J gene: TRBJ2-1; V gene: TRBV29-1; D gene: .; clone size: .; CDR3 DNA: TGCAGCGCATCTTTTATCGTTGGGGATGAGCAGTTCTTC; CDR3 protein: CSASFIVGDEQFF
CDR3 length: 14; J gene: TRBJ1-3; V gene: TRBV6-5; D gene: TRBD1; clone size: .; CDR3 DNA: TGTGCCAGCAGATCGACAGGGGAGGGAAACACCATATATTTT; CDR3 protein: CASRSTGEGNTIYF
CDR3 length: 10; J gene: TRBJ1-2; V gene: TRBV29-1; D gene: .; clone size: .; CDR3 DNA: TGCAGCGTTGAGGGGGATGGCTACACCTTC; CDR3 protein: CSVEGDGYTF
CDR3 length: 17; J gene: TRBJ1-1; V gene: TRBV21-1; D gene: .; clone size: .; CDR3 DNA: TGTGCCAGCAGCAACGGTCGCGCGGGGGCAAGGGACACTGAAGCTTTCTTT; CDR3 protein: CASSNGRAGARDTEAFF
CDR3 length: 17; J gene: TRBJ2-1; V gene: TRBV5-4; D gene: .; clone size: once; CDR3 DNA: TGTGCCAGCAGCTTGCCCCTGCAGGGGCTCCAATACAATGAGCAGTTCTTC; CDR3 protein: CASSLPLQGLQYNEQFF
CDR3 length: 15; J gene: TRBJ2-3; V gene: TRBV6-4; D gene: .; clone size: .; CDR3 DNA: TGTGCCAGCAGTGACTCCGGGTTAGACACAGATACGCAGTATTTT; CDR3 protein: CASSDSGLDTDTQYF
CDR3 length: 13; J gene: TRBJ2-1; V gene: TRBV12-3/TRBV12-4; D gene: .; clone size: once; CDR3 DNA: TGTGCCAGCAGCTCACCCGGTGACAATGAGCAGTTCTTC; CDR3 protein: CASSSPGDNEQFF
CDR3 length: 15; J gene: TRBJ2-1; V gene: TRBV13; D gene: .; clone size: .; CDR3 DNA: TGTGCCAGCAGCTTAGTAGAATCAAGGTACAATGAGCAGTTCTTC; CDR3 protein: CASSLVESRYNEQFF
CDR3 length: 13; J gene: TRBJ1-5; V gene: TRBV5-1; D gene: .; clone size: .; CDR3 DNA: TGCGCCAGCAGCTTGGGGAGCGATCAGCCCCAGCATTTT; CDR3 protein: CASSLGSDQPQHF
CDR3 length: 17; J gene: TRBJ1-6; V gene: TRBV4-2; D gene: .; clone size: .; CDR3 DNA: TGTGCCAGCAGCCATCCCGGACCCCCAGGGTCAGGTTCACCCCTCCACTTT; CDR3 protein: CASSHPGPPGSGSPLHF
CDR3 length: 16; J gene: TRBJ2-7; V gene: TRBV4-3; D gene: TRBD2; clone size: .; CDR3 DNA: TGCGCCAGCAGCCAGCAACTAGCGGGGACCCTCTACGAGCAGTACTTC; CDR3 protein: CASSQQLAGTLYEQYF
CDR3 length: 16; J gene: TRBJ2-7; V gene: TRBV7-2; D gene: TRBD1; clone size: .; CDR3 DNA: TGTGCCAGCAGCTTAGTTGAGGGGGCAGGGGGTTACGAGCAGTACTTC; CDR3 protein: CASSLVEGAGGYEQYF
CDR3 length: 15; J gene: TRBJ1-1; V gene: TRBV5-1; D gene: TRBD1; clone size: .; CDR3 DNA: TGCGCCAGCAGCTTTAAGGGACAGGGGGCCACTGAAGCTTTCTTT; CDR3 protein: CASSFKGQGATEAFF
CDR3 length: 18; J gene: TRBJ1-2; V gene: TRBV6-2/TRBV6-3; D gene: TRBD1; clone size: .; CDR3 DNA: TGTGCCAGCAGTTTCGAACCGGGACAGGGGGCGCTCGGCTATGGCTACACCTTC; CDR3 protein: CASSFEPGQGALGYGYTF
CDR3 length: 17; J gene: TRBJ2-7; V gene: TRBV4-1; D gene: TRBD2; clone size: .; CDR3 DNA: TGCGCCAGCAGCCAGGGACTAGCGGGAGGGCGAAGTTACGAGCAGTACTTC; CDR3 protein: CASSQGLAGGRSYEQYF
CDR3 length: 13; J gene: TRBJ1-2; V gene: TRBV7-3; D gene: TRBD1; clone size: few; CDR3 DNA: TGTGCCAGCAGCCGGTCAGGGACAGGTGGCTACACCTTC; CDR3 protein: CASSRSGTGGYTF
CDR3 length: 15; J gene: TRBJ2-1; V gene: TRBV9; D gene: TRBD1; clone size: .; CDR3 DNA: TGTGCCAGCAGCGTAGAGGACAGGGTATTCGATGAGCAGTTCTTC; CDR3 protein: CASSVEDRVFDEQFF
CDR3 length: 13; J gene: TRBJ1-5; V gene: TRBV28; D gene: .; clone size: .; CDR3 DNA: TGTGCCAGCAGTGCCGGGGGCAATCAGCCCCAGCATTTT; CDR3 protein: CASSAGGNQPQHF
CDR3 length: 14; J gene: TRBJ2-4; V gene: TRBV19; D gene: .; clone size: .; CDR3 DNA: TGTGCCAGTAGTATAGGACAGTACAAAAACATTCAGTACTTC; CDR3 protein: CASSIGQYKNIQYF
CDR3 length: 15; J gene: TRBJ2-7; V gene: TRBV19; D gene: TRBD2; clone size: .; CDR3 DNA: TGTGCCAGTAGAGAGGAAGCTAGCGGTTTCTACGAGCAGTACTTC; CDR3 protein: CASREEASGFYEQYF
CDR3 length: 16; J gene: TRBJ1-3; V gene: TRBV5-6; D gene: .; clone size: once; CDR3 DNA: TGTGCCAGCAGCGGGGGGGCGGCGAGCTCTGGAAACACCATATATTTT; CDR3 protein: CASSGGAASSGNTIYF
CDR3 length: 15; J gene: TRBJ1-1; V gene: TRBV3-1/TRBV3-2; D gene: TRBD1; clone size: .; CDR3 DNA: TGTGCCAGCAGCCCCTGGACAGGCGTGAACACTGAAGCTTTCTTT; CDR3 protein: CASSPWTGVNTEAFF
CDR3 length: 16; J gene: TRBJ1-1; V gene: TRBV15; D gene: .; clone size: .; CDR3 DNA: TGTGCCACCAGCAGAATTACCGGGACTGGGGGCACTGAAGCTTTCTTT; CDR3 protein: CATSRITGTGGTEAFF
CDR3 length: 15; J gene: TRBJ2-1; V gene: TRBV4-3; D gene: TRBD2; clone size: .; CDR3 DNA: TGCGCCAGCAGCCCTTACTCTAGCGGGGTGTATGAGCAGTTCTTC; CDR3 protein: CASSPYSSGVYEQFF
CDR3 length: 14; J gene: TRBJ1-1; V gene: TRBV7-8; D gene: .; clone size: .; CDR3 DNA: TGTGCCAGCACCGCCCTGGGACGAGGCACTGAAGCTTTCTTT; CDR3 protein: CASTALGRGTEAFF
CDR3 length: 19; J gene: TRBJ2-1; V gene: TRBV7-6; D gene: TRBD2; clone size: .; CDR3 DNA: TGTGCCAGCAGCTTAGACCCTTTTAGCGGGAGCGGGAGTTCGGATGAGCAGTTCTTC; CDR3 protein: CASSLDPFSGSGSSDEQFF
CDR3 length: 16; J gene: TRBJ2-3; V gene: TRBV2; D gene: .; clone size: .; CDR3 DNA: TGTGCCAGCAGTGCCCATGGGGTGGGAGGCACAGATACGCAGTATTTT; CDR3 protein: CASSAHGVGGTDTQYF
CDR3 length: 14; J gene: TRBJ2-7; V gene: TRBV4-3; D gene: .; clone size: .; CDR3 DNA: TGCGCCAGCAGCCAAGTACCCTCCAGGGACGAGCAGTACTTC; CDR3 protein: CASSQVPSRDEQYF
CDR3 length: 16; J gene: TRBJ2-5; V gene: TRBV2; D gene: .; clone size: .; CDR3 DNA: TGTGCCAGCAGTGAAGAGCTAGCCTACTCCCGGGAGACCCAGTACTTC; CDR3 protein: CASSEELAYSRETQYF
CDR3 length: 15; J gene: TRBJ1-1; V gene: TRBV6-5; D gene: .; clone size: .; CDR3 DNA: TGTGCCAGCAGTTACTCGGTGCCAATGAACACTGAAGCTTTCTTT; CDR3 protein: CASSYSVPMNTEAFF
CDR3 length: 15; J gene: TRBJ2-1; V gene: TRBV19; D gene: TRBD2; clone size: once; CDR3 DNA: TGTGCCAGTAGTATAGCTAGCGGGAGTAGCGATGAGCAGTTCTTC; CDR3 protein: CASSIASGSSDEQFF
CDR3 length: 14; J gene: TRBJ2-3; V gene: TRBV19; D gene: .; clone size: .; CDR3 DNA: TGTGCCAGTAGTCGCCGGGACCGAGCCGATACGCAGTATTTT; CDR3 protein: CASSRRDRADTQYF
CDR3 length: 15; J gene: TRBJ2-7; V gene: TRBV5-1; D gene: .; clone size: .; CDR3 DNA: TGCGCCAGCAGCTTGGGCTTTCGTCTTCCCTACGAGCAGTACTTC; CDR3 protein: CASSLGFRLPYEQYF
CDR3 length: 13; J gene: TRBJ1-1; V gene: TRBV11-2; D gene: .; clone size: .; CDR3 DNA: TGTGCCAGCAGCATTACCTGGGACACTGAAGCTTTCTTT; CDR3 protein: CASSITWDTEAFF
CDR3 length: 14; J gene: TRBJ1-1; V gene: TRBV18; D gene: TRBD1; clone size: .; CDR3 DNA: TGTGCCACCCGGAAGGGGGCGAAAGTCACTGAAGCTTTCTTT; CDR3 protein: CATRKGAKVTEAFF
CDR3 length: 13; J gene: TRBJ1-3; V gene: TRBV30; D gene: .; clone size: .; CDR3 DNA: TGTGCAAGGAGCCCTCCAGCTGGAAACACCATATATTTT; CDR3 protein: CARSPPAGNTIYF
CDR3 length: 18; J gene: TRBJ2-7; V gene: TRBV28; D gene: .; clone size: .; CDR3 DNA: TGTGCCAGCAGACCCCTCGCTAGCGCCGGGGTTCAAAACTACGAGCAGTACTTC; CDR3 protein: CASRPLASAGVQNYEQYF
CDR3 length: 13; J gene: TRBJ2-7; V gene: TRBV2; D gene: TRBD1; clone size: .; CDR3 DNA: TGTGCCACTCAAAAGGACAGGGTTTACGAGCAGTACTTC; CDR3 protein: CATQKDRVYEQYF
CDR3 length: 13; J gene: TRBJ1-1; V gene: TRBV2; D gene: .; clone size: .; CDR3 DNA: TGTGCCAGCAGTAACAGGGTGGGGTCTGAAGCTTTCTTT; CDR3 protein: CASSNRVGSEAFF
CDR3 length: 14; J gene: TRBJ2-7; V gene: TRBV6-5; D gene: .; clone size: .; CDR3 DNA: TGTGCCAGCAGCGCGACAGGGAGGAGCTACGAGCAGTACTTC; CDR3 protein: CASSATGRSYEQYF
CDR3 length: 13; J gene: TRBJ2-1; V gene: TRBV6-2/TRBV6-3; D gene: .; clone size: .; CDR3 DNA: TGTGCCAGCAGGCCTCCTACAGGTAATGAGCAGTTCTTC; CDR3 protein: CASRPPTGNEQFF
CDR3 length: 15; J gene: TRBJ2-7; V gene: TRBV4-2; D gene: TRBD2; clone size: .; CDR3 DNA: TGTGCCAGCAGCCATAGGGCGGGAGATTCCTACGAGCAGTACTTC; CDR3 protein: CASSHRAGDSYEQYF
CDR3 length: 13; J gene: TRBJ2-7; V gene: TRBV18; D gene: .; clone size: .; CDR3 DNA: TGTGCCAGCTCACCTCAACAGGGAAAAGAGCAGTACTTC; CDR3 protein: CASSPQQGKEQYF
CDR3 length: 13; J gene: TRBJ2-7; V gene: TRBV27; D gene: .; clone size: .; CDR3 DNA: TGTGCCAGCAGTTTAGAGGGAGGCTACGAGCAGTACTTC; CDR3 protein: CASSLEGGYEQYF
CDR3 length: 16; J gene: TRBJ2-1; V gene: TRBV7-3; D gene: .; clone size: once; CDR3 DNA: TGTGCCAGCAGCTTAATTGGTCTAGCTCCTCGGAATGAGCAGTTCTTC; CDR3 protein: CASSLIGLAPRNEQFF
CDR3 length: 14; J gene: TRBJ1-6; V gene: TRBV5-4; D gene: TRBD1; clone size: .; CDR3 DNA: TGTGCCAGCAGCTTCGGACAGGGGGATTCACCCCTCCACTTT; CDR3 protein: CASSFGQGDSPLHF
CDR3 length: 16; J gene: TRBJ2-7; V gene: TRBV19; D gene: TRBD1; clone size: .; CDR3 DNA: TGTGCCAGTAGTTTCCTGTTGGGTCAGGGGGACGGCGAGCAGTACTTC; CDR3 protein: CASSFLLGQGDGEQYF
CDR3 length: 17; J gene: TRBJ1-1; V gene: TRBV6-2/TRBV6-3; D gene: .; clone size: .; CDR3 DNA: TGTGCCAGCAGTTACGTACTGACCGGGACTCGGAACACTGAAGCTTTCTTT; CDR3 protein: CASSYVLTGTRNTEAFF
CDR3 length: 12; J gene: TRBJ2-7; V gene: TRBV12-3/TRBV12-4; D gene: .; clone size: .; CDR3 DNA: TGTGCCAGCAGTCGAGACTCCTACGAGCAGTACTTC; CDR3 protein: CASSRDSYEQYF
CDR3 length: 14; J gene: TRBJ1-2; V gene: TRBV3-1/TRBV3-2; D gene: .; clone size: .; CDR3 DNA: TGTGCCAGCACCCCCCACCTCGGCGAGGATGGCTACACCTTC; CDR3 protein: CASTPHLGEDGYTF
CDR3 length: 11; J gene: TRBJ2-3; V gene: TRBV2; D gene: .; clone size: few; CDR3 DNA: TGTGCCAGGGGCGTGGGCGATACGCAGTATTTT; CDR3 protein: CARGVGDTQYF
CDR3 length: 14; J gene: TRBJ2-7; V gene: TRBV27; D gene: .; clone size: .; CDR3 DNA: TGTGCCAGCAGTTTAAGGGGACATTACTACGAGCAGTACTTC; CDR3 protein: CASSLRGHYYEQYF
CDR3 length: 13; J gene: TRBJ2-5; V gene: TRBV18; D gene: .; clone size: .; CDR3 DNA: TGTGCCAGCTCATCGGACATGCAAGAGACCCAGTACTTC; CDR3 protein: CASSSDMQETQYF